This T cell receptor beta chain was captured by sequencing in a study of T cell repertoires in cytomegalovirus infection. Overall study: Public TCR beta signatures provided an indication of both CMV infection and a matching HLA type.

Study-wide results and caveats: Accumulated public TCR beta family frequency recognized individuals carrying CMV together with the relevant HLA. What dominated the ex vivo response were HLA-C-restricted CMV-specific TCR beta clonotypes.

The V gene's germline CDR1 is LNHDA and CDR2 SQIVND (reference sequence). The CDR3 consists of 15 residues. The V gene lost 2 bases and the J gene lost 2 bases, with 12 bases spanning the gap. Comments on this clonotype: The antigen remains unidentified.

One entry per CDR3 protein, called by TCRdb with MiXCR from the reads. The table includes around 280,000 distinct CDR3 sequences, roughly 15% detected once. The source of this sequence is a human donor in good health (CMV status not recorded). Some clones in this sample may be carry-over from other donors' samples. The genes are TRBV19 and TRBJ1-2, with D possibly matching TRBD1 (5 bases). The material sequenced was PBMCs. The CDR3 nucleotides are TGTGCCAGTAGTATACCCGGGACGGAGAACTATGGCTACACCTTC. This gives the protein CASSIPGTENYGYTF. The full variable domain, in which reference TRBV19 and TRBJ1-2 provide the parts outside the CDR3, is DGGITQSPKYLFRKEGQNVTLSCEQNLNHDAMYWYRQDPGQGLRLIYYSQIVNDFQKGDIAEGYSVSREKKESFPLTVTSAQKNPTAFYLCASSIPGTENYGYTFGSGTRLTVV.